These T cell receptor beta chains were read from a single sample in a study of Ad26.COV2.S vaccination and SARS-CoV-2 variants. TCRdb keeps only in-frame clones here, not all; method: immunoSEQ multiplex PCR. The sample has approximately 300,000 clones, 85% seen once. The sample in question was peripheral blood, obtained in a trial of Ad26.COV2.S vaccine versus placebo. Receptor source: a person between 18 and 60 years old who received the Ad26.COV2.S COVID-19 vaccine or a placebo. Each CDR3 is given with its conserved first and last residue. The D gene is left open where the match is weak. Not every row has a clone size; where given, it reads once, few, many or a size class.

v_gene,d_gene,j_gene,abundance,CDR3aa,CDR3nt
TRBV10-2,.,TRBJ1-6,.,CASSSGSSYNSPLHF,TGCGCCAGCAGCTCAGGGAGCTCCTATAATTCACCCCTCCACTTT
TRBV28,.,TRBJ1-1,.,CASSLGGLLMNTEAFF,TGTGCCAGCAGTTTGGGTGGACTGCTTATGAACACTGAAGCTTTCTTT
TRBV6-5,.,TRBJ1-2,.,CASSPRGVTNYGYTF,TGTGCCAGCAGTCCCCGGGGGGTCACTAACTATGGCTACACCTTC
TRBV4-1,.,TRBJ2-5,.,CASSQGTRGETQYF,TGCGCCAGCAGCCAGGGGACCCGTGGGGAGACCCAGTACTTC
TRBV5-4,.,TRBJ1-1,.,CASSLVGTSEAFF,TGTGCCAGCAGCTTGGTGGGGACTTCTGAAGCTTTCTTT
TRBV28,.,TRBJ2-7,.,CTVGGPSEQYF,TGCACAGTGGGGGGGCCCTCCGAGCAGTACTTC
TRBV6-1,TRBD1,TRBJ1-2,.,CASSEVRTGFGYTF,TGTGCCAGCAGTGAAGTTAGGACAGGGTTTGGCTACACCTTC
TRBV30,.,TRBJ2-7,.,CAWSYRVGYEQYF,TGTGCCTGGAGTTACAGGGTAGGCTACGAGCAGTACTTC
TRBV28,TRBD2,TRBJ2-4,.,CASSEPGGTKNIQYF,TGTGCCAGCAGTGAACCGGGAGGCACGAAAAACATTCAGTACTTC
TRBV4-2,.,TRBJ2-7,few,CASSQGGGQGNYEQYF,TGTGCCAGCAGCCAAGGAGGTGGGCAGGGGAATTACGAGCAGTACTTC
TRBV29-1,.,TRBJ2-5,.,CSATPTIETQYF,TGCAGCGCAACTCCTACCATAGAGACCCAGTACTTC
TRBV6-5,.,TRBJ1-5,.,CASSWDADQPQHF,TGTGCCAGCAGTTGGGACGCCGATCAGCCCCAGCATTTT
TRBV5-1,TRBD1,TRBJ2-3,.,CASSLARQGTDTQYF,TGCGCCAGCAGCTTGGCTAGACAGGGAACAGATACGCAGTATTTT
TRBV18,TRBD2,TRBJ2-5,.,CASSPNLGLAGGTAETQYF,TGTGCCAGCTCACCAAATCTAGGACTAGCGGGGGGAACCGCAGAGACCCAGTACTTC
TRBV6-6,.,TRBJ2-7,.,CASSYSGSYEQYF,TGTGCCAGCAGTTACTCAGGTTCCTACGAGCAGTACTTC
TRBV29-1,.,TRBJ2-1,.,CSAHTPFYNEQFF,TGCAGCGCCCACACCCCGTTTTACAATGAGCAGTTCTTC
TRBV7-3,.,TRBJ2-2,.,CASSLVRGDTGELFF,TGTGCCAGCAGCTTAGTCAGGGGGGACACCGGGGAGCTGTTTTTT
TRBV9,.,TRBJ2-7,.,CASSAGLTYEQYF,TGTGCCAGCAGCGCGGGACTTACCTACGAGCAGTACTTC
TRBV19,TRBD1,TRBJ1-1,.,CASSMDRGGTEAFF,TGTGCCAGTAGTATGGACAGGGGGGGAACTGAAGCTTTCTTT
TRBV4-2,.,TRBJ1-2,.,CASSQNLHRNYGYTF,TGTGCCAGCAGCCAAAACCTGCATCGGAACTATGGCTACACCTTC
TRBV14,.,TRBJ2-6,.,CASSSRHNWANVLTF,TGTGCCAGCAGCTCTCGACATAATTGGGCCAACGTCCTGACTTTC
TRBV7-6,TRBD2,TRBJ2-7,.,CASSLAASGGTYEQYF,TGTGCCAGCAGCTTAGCTGCTAGCGGGGGTACCTACGAGCAGTACTTC
TRBV5-4,TRBD2,TRBJ2-5,.,CASSLAGTSGGRIETQYF,TGTGCCAGCAGCTTGGCAGGGACTAGCGGGGGCAGGATCGAGACCCAGTACTTC
TRBV21-1,.,TRBJ1-4,.,CATVSSGTGLLGLFF,TGTGCCACCGTCTCCTCCGGGACAGGCTTGTTGGGACTGTTTTTT
TRBV5-6,TRBD1,TRBJ1-1,.,CASSFGQGAGGTEAFF,TGTGCCAGCAGTTTTGGACAGGGGGCGGGCGGCACTGAAGCTTTCTTT
TRBV5-1,TRBD1,TRBJ2-1,once,CASSLAGTGGREQFF,TGCGCCAGCAGCTTGGCTGGGACAGGGGGCCGGGAGCAGTTCTTC